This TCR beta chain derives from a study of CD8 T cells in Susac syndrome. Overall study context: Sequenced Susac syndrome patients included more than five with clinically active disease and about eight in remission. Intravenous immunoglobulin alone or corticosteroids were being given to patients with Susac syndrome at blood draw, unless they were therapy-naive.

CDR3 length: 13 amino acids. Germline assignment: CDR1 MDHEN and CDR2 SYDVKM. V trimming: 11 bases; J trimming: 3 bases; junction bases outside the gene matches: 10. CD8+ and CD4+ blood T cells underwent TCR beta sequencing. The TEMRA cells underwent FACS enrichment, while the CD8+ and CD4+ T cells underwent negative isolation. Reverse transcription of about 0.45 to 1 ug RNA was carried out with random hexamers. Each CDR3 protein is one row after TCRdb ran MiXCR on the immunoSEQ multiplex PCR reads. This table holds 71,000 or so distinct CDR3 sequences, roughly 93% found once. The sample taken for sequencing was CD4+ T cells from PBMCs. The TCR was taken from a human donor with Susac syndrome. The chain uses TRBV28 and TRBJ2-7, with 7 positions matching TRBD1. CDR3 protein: CAASTGNIYEQYF. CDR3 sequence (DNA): TGTGCCGCCTCGACAGGGAATATCTACGAGCAGTACTTC.